This TCR beta chain was identified in a study of Graves' ophthalmopathy and Graves' hyperthyroidism. For the study at large: Sampling took place at initial diagnosis, with peripheral blood obtained before any treatment.

Symptoms, serum thyroxine and TRAb, thyroid ultrasound, and orbital computed tomography formed the diagnostic basis. Amplified TCR beta CDR3 regions were obtained using RNA transcripts as template. Second-round multiplex PCR came after a first-round RT-PCR that employed HTBI primers. MiXCR, applied by TCRdb to the multiplex PCR reads, yields one record per CDR3 protein. The data show over 500,000 distinct CDR3 sequences, roughly 20% seen once. This sequence originates from a young woman with stable Graves' hyperthyroidism. Some clones in this sample may be carry-over from other donors' samples. The sample was peripheral blood.

The CDR3 loop is CASSPYYRGHHEQYF. CDR3 DNA: TGTGCCAGCAGCCCCTATTACAGGGGGCACCACGAGCAGTACTTC. The chain employs TRBV27 and TRBJ2-7, with 9 bases identical to TRBD1. Germline CDR1 and CDR2: MNHEY and SMNVEV (reference sequence). The CDR3 totals 15 residues. V lost 6 bases to trimming and J lost 5 bases; unmatched junction nucleotides: 11.